This TCR beta chain comes out of a study of Ad26.COV2.S vaccination and SARS-CoV-2 variants. Treatment given: around 19 received Ad26.COV2.S at low or high dose, single or two shots; roughly five received placebo; per-sample allocation not given. Day 63 after the first vaccine or placebo injection was the time point for sampling. Sequencing was performed with immunoSEQ multiplex PCR; in TCRdb, only in-frame clones are kept and a portion is missing. The top ten hold 9% to 15% of the sample, which has hundreds of thousands of clones, more than 80% seen once. The CDR3 has 14 amino acids. From germline, CDR1 is MNHNY and CDR2 SVGAGI (reference sequence). The ends lost 5 bases at V and 2 bases at J; junction bases unmatched: 4.

The origin of this receptor is a person between 18 and 59 years old who received the Ad26.COV2.S COVID-19 vaccine or a placebo. The chain recombines TRBV6-6 with TRBJ2-7, with 9 bases lining up with TRBD1. Here the sequenced sample was peripheral blood, taken in a trial of Ad26.COV2.S vaccine versus placebo. CDR3 region: CASSEGQGTYEQYF. CDR3 nucleotide sequence: TGTGCCAGCAGTGAGGGACAGGGAACCTACGAGCAGTACTTC.